Sequencing of this T cell receptor (beta chain) was carried out in a study of OX40 agonist ivuxolimab in advanced cancers. Whole-study results and caveats: People who partly responded at 0.1-3.0 mg/kg had some of the least clonal expansion seen.

V was shortened by 7 bases and J by 0 bases, with 24 bases between the two germline ends. In germline, CDR1 is MDHEN, CDR2 SYDVKM. The CDR3 covers 18 residues. A remark on this clone: What it recognizes is unknown.

Profiling relied on immunoSEQ multiplex PCR, and the TCRdb table lists in-frame clones only, not all of them. Here the sample spans 30,000 to 35,000 clones, roughly nine tenths being singletons. The chain combines TRBV28 with TRBJ2-5; D may be TRBD1 (7 bases). This receptor was identified in an adult with an advanced solid tumor such as melanoma, head and neck, liver or kidney cancer. The sequences come from CD4+ or CD8+ T cells sorted from blood, collected in a trial of the OX40 agonist ivuxolimab. CDR3 sequence (DNA): TGTGCCAGCAAGCTAACAGGGGTTGTCAGGGGGGACCAAGAGACCCAGTACTTC. Protein: CASKLTGVVRGDQETQYF.